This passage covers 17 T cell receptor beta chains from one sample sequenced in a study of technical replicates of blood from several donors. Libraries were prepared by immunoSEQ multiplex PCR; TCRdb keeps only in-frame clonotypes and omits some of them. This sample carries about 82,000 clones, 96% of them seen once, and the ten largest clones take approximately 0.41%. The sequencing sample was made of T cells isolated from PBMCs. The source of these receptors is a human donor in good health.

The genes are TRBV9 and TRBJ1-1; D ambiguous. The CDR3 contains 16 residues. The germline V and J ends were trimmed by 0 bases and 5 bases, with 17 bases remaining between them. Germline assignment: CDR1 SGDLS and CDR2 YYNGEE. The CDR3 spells CASSVAGKLDHTEAFF. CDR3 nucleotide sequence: TGTGCCAGCAGCGTAGCAGGAAAACTAGACCATACTGAAGCTTTCTTT.

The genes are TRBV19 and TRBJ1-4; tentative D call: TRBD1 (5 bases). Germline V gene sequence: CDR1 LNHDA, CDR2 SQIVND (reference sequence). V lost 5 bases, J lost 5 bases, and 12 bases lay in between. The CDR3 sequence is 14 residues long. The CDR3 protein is CASSSTADNEKLFF. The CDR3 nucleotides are TGTGCCAGTAGTTCGACAGCAGACAATGAAAAACTGTTTTTT. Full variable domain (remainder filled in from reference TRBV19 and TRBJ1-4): DGGITQSPKYLFRKEGQNVTLSCEQNLNHDAMYWYRQDPGQGLRLIYYSQIVNDFQKGDIAEGYSVSREKKESFPLTVTSAQKNPTAFYLCASSSTADNEKLFFGSGTQLSVL.

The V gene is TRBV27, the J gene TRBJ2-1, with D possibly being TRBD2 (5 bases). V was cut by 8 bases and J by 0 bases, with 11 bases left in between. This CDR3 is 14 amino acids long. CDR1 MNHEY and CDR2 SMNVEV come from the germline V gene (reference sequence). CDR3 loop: CASCSGSSYNEQFF. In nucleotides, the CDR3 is TGTGCCAGCTGCAGTGGGAGCTCCTACAATGAGCAGTTCTTC.

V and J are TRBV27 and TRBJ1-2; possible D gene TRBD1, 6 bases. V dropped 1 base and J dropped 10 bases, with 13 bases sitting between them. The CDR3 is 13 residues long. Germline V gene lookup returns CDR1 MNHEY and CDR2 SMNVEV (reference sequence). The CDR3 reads CASSLFPRGVYTF. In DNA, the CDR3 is TGTGCCAGCAGTTTATTCCCCAGGGGAGTCTACACCTTC.

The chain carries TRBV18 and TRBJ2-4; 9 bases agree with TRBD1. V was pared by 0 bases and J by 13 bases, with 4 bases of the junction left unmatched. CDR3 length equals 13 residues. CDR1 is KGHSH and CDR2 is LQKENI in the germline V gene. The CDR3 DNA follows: TGTGCCAGCTCACCACCGGGGACAGGGAAACAGTACTTC. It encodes CASSPPGTGKQYF.

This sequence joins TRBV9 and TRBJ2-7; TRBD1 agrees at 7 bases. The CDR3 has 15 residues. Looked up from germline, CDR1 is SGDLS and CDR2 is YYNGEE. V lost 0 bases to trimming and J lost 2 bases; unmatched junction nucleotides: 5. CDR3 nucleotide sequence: TGTGCCAGCAGCGTAGCTAGGGACAGAGCCTACGAGCAGTACTTC. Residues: CASSVARDRAYEQYF. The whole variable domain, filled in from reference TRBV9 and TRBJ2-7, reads DSGVTQTPKHLITATGQRVTLRCSPRSGDLSVYWYQQSLDQGLQFLIQYYNGEERAKGNILERFSAQQFPDLHSELNLSSLELGDSALYFCASSVARDRAYEQYFGPGTRLTVT.

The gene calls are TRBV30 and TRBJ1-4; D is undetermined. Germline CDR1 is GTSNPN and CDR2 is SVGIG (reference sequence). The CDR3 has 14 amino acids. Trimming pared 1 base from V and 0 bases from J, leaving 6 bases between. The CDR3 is CAWSATATNEKLFF. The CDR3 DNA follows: TGTGCCTGGAGTGCAACTGCAACTAATGAAAAACTGTTTTTT.

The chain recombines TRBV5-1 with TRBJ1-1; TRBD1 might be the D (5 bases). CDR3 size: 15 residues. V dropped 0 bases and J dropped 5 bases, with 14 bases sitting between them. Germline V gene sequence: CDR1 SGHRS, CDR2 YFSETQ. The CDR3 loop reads CASSLAGNGGTEAFF. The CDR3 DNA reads TGCGCCAGCAGCTTGGCAGGGAACGGGGGGACTGAAGCTTTCTTT.

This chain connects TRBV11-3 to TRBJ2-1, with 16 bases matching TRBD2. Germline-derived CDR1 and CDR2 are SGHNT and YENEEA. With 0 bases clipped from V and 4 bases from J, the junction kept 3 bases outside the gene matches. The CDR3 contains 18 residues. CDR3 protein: CASSLEGTSGRGYNEQFF. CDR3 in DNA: TGTGCCAGCAGCTTAGAAGGGACTAGCGGGAGGGGATACAATGAGCAGTTCTTC.

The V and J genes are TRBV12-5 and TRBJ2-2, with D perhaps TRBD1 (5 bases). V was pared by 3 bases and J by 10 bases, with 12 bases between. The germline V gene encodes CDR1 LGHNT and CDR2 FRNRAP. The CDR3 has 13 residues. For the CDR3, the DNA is TGTGCTAGTGGTTTTTCGACAGTCTTGGAGCTGTTTTTT. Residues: CASGFSTVLELFF. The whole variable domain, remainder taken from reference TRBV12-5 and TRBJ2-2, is DARVTQTPRHKVTEMGQEVTMRCQPILGHNTVFWYRQTMMQGLELLAYFRNRAPLDDSGMPKDRFSAEMPDATLATLKIQPSEPRDSAVYFCASGFSTVLELFFGEGSRLTVL.

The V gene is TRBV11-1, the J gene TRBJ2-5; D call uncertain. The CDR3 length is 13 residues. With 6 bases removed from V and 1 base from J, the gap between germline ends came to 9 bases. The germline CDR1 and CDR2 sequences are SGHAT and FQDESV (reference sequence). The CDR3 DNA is TGTGCCAGCAGTTTCCCCATCCAAGAGACCCAGTACTTC. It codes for CASSFPIQETQYF.

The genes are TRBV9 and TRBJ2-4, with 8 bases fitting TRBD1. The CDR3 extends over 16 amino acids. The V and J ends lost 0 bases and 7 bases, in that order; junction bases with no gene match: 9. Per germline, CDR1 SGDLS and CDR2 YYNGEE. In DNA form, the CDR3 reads TGTGCCAGCAGCGTAGGGGTGACAGGGGTTACGAACATTCAGTACTTC. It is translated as CASSVGVTGVTNIQYF.

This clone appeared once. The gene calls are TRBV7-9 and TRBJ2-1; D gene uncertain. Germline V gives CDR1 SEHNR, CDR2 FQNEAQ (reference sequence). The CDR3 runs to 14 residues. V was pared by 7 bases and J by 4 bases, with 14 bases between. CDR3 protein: CASTSFAAYNEQFF. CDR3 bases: TGTGCCAGCACCTCGTTTGCGGCTTACAATGAGCAGTTCTTC.

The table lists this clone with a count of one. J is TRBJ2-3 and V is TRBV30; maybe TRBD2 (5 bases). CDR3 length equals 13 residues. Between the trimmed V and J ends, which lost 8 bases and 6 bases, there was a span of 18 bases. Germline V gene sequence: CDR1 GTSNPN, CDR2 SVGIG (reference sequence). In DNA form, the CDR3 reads TGTGCCCTCTATGAAGGTAGCGCCGATACGCAGTATTTT. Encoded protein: CALYEGSADTQYF. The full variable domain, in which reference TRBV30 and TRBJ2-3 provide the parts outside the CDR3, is SQTIHQWPATLVQPVGSPLSLECTVEGTSNPNLYWYRQAAGRGLQLLFYSVGIGQISSEVPQNLSASRPQDRQFILSSKKLLLSDSGFYLCALYEGSADTQYFGPGTRLTVL.

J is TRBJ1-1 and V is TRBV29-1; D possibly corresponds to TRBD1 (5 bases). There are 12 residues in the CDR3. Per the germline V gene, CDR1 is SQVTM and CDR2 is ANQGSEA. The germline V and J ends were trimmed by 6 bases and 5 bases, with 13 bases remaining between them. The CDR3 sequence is CSVPVGGTEAFF. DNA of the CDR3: TGCAGCGTACCTGTGGGGGGGACTGAAGCTTTCTTT.

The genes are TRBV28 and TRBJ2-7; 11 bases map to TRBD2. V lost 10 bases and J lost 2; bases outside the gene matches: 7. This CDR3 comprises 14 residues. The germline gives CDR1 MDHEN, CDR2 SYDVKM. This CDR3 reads CATRLAGFPYEQYF. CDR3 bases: TGTGCCACCCGACTAGCGGGGTTCCCCTACGAGCAGTACTTC.

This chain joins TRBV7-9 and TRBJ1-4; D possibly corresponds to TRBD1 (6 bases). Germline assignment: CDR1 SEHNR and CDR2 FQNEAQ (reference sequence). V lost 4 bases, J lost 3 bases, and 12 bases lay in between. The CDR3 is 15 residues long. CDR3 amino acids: CASSSPTGPNEKLFF. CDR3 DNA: TGTGCCAGCAGCTCTCCCACAGGGCCTAATGAAAAACTGTTTTTT.